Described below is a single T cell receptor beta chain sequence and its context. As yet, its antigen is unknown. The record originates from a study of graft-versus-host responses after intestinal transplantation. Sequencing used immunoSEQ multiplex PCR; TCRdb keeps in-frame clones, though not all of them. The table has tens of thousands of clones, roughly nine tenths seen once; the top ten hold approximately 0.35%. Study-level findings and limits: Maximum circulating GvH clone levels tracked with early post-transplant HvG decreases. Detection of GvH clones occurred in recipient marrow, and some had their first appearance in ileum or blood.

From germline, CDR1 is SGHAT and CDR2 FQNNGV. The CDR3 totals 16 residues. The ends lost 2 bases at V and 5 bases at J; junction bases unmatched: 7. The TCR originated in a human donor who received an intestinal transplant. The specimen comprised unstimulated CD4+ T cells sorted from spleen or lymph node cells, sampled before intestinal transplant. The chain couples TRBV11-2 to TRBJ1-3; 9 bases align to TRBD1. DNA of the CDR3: TGTGCCAGCAGCTTACTCGGGACAGGGTGGAGAAACACCATATATTTT. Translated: CASSLLGTGWRNTIYF.